Sequencing of this T cell receptor beta chain was carried out in a study of cytomegalovirus exposure and HLA in healthy donors. Across the whole study: T cells numbering some 170 million yielded some 100 million unique TCR beta sequences in an earlier analysis. Of all 400 or so donors who were genotyped, roughly 81% belonged to the Caucasian-associated ancestry cluster.

PCR primers comprised 60 Vbeta and 13 Jbeta primers. The protocol was immunoSEQ multiplex PCR, while the TCRdb copy is restricted to in-frame clones and leaves out a portion. The repertoire consists of 150,000 to 200,000 clones, with 85% to 90% occurring once and the leading ten covering 1.5% to 2%. Germline-derived CDR1 and CDR2 are SGHTA and FQGTGA. The CDR3 loop spans 14 amino acids. Trimming removed 5 bases from V and 2 bases from J; junction bases left unmatched: 4. This clone was recorded a few times. As yet, its antigen is unknown. Study-wide results and limits: Rare sequences made up most TCRs, while some public TCRs were found in many donors. Looking again later, the authors saw that most CMV-associated TCR beta chains seemed HLA-restricted.

Sample: PBMCs. The receptor was derived from a woman between 18 and 30 years old in good health and CMV-seronegative. This rearrangement joins TRBV7-3 to TRBJ2-3, with TRBD1 matching over 7 bases. The CDR3 coding sequence is TGTGCCAGCAGCCGGACAGGATACACAGATACGCAGTATTTT. Its translation: CASSRTGYTDTQYF.